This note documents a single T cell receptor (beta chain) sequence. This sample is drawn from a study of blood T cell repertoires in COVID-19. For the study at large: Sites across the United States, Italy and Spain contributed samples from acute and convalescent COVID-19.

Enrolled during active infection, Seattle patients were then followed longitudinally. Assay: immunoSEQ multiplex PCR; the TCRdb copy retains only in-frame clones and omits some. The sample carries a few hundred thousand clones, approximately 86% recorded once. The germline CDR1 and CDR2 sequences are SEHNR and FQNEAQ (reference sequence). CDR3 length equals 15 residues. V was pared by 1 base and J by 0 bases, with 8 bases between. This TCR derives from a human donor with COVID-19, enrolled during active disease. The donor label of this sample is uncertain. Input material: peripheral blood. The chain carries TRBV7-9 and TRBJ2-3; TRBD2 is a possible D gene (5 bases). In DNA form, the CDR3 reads TGTGCCAGCAGCTTAGATCTAGCTAGCACAGATACGCAGTATTTT. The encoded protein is CASSLDLASTDTQYF.